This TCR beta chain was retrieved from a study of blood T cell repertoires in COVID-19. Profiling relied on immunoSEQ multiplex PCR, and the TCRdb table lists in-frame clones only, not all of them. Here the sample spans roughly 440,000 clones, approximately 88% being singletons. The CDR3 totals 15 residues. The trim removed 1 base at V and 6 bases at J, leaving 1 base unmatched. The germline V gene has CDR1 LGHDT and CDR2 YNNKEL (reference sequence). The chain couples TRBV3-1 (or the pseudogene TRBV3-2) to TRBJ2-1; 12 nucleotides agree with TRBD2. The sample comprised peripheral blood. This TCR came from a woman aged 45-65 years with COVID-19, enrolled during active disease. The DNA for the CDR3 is TGTGCCAGCAGCCAAGGACTAGCGGGGGTCAATGAGCAGTTCTTC. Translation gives CASSQGLAGVNEQFF.